Listed below are T cell receptor beta chains from one sample, sequenced in a study of T cell changes during pregnancy in multiple sclerosis. Libraries were prepared by immunoSEQ multiplex PCR; TCRdb keeps only in-frame clonotypes and omits some of them. Here the sample spans 25,000 to 30,000 clones, more than 70% being singletons. The sample was CD8+ T cells from peripheral blood mononuclear cells, taken after pregnancy. The receptors derive from a female donor with multiple sclerosis, enrolled in a pregnancy study. Both conserved end residues are part of each CDR3.

>TRBV10-3|TRBJ1-4
CAISDLQGLPNEKLFF
>TRBV11-2|TRBJ2-7
CASSQGTVWWQYF
>TRBV18|TRBJ2-7
CASSPLQAGGTPYEQYF
>TRBV10-3|TRBJ1-1
CATASTGSGAFF
>TRBV28|TRBJ2-3
CASKVAGGGTDTQYF
>TRBV10-1|TRBJ1-6
CAMGQGSSYNSPLHF
>TRBV10-1|TRBJ2-1
CASSARLAGANNEQFF
>TRBV27|TRBJ1-2
CASSPIGTGRRGYTF
>TRBV2|TRBJ2-5
CASSDPTGIAGQETQYF
>TRBV6-5|TRBJ1-6
CASSYSRGGENSPLHF
>TRBV4-2|TRBJ1-2
CASSQDLGDGYTF
>TRBV11-2|TRBJ2-7
CASSHPRLGAQHEQYF
>TRBV4-1|TRBJ1-6
CASSHQAPSTGVSPLHF
>TRBV19|TRBJ1-1
CASSIGQGYTEAFF
>TRBV27|TRBJ2-2
CASSSLAPGELFF
>TRBV4-1|TRBJ1-5
CASSQASGDQPQHF
>TRBV6-1|TRBJ2-7
CASSEGTGGYEQYF
>TRBV6-6|TRBJ1-6
CASSYSTHGVAPLHF
>TRBV5-6|TRBJ2-2
CASSLREAGGIGELFF
>TRBV10-3|TRBJ1-2
CAISVDGAWSGYTF
>TRBV25-1|TRBJ1-2
CASSEWGTENNYGYTF
>TRBV27|TRBJ1-5
CASQKTGKGNQPQHF
>TRBV4-3|TRBJ1-2
CASSQEGQEGWDGYTF
>TRBV6-5|TRBJ2-1
CASRPNSGGYNEQFF
>TRBV27|TRBJ1-1
CASSLIGANTEAFF
>TRBV2|TRBJ1-1
CASTIGQGRATEAFF
>TRBV27|TRBJ2-7
CASRGGSWYEQYF
>TRBV6-1|TRBJ2-5
CAGQGWEETQYF
>TRBV6-6|TRBJ2-1
CASSYGQGGLNEQFF
>TRBV21-1|TRBJ2-3
CASSNSGEKRTDTQYF
>TRBV11-3|TRBJ2-1
CASSLDFGGSYNEQFF
>TRBV7-9|TRBJ1-2
CASSWDRRTGVNYGYTF
>TRBV7-2|TRBJ1-1
CASSLYSLLNTEAFF
>TRBV7-9|TRBJ2-5
CASSLGPGLGEETQYF
>TRBV1|TRBJ2-1
CTSSQRGLAEDNEQFF
>TRBV7-9|TRBJ1-2
CASSLKLRQGGGYGYTF
>TRBV18|TRBJ2-7
CASSPRDRDYEQYF
>TRBV30|TRBJ1-2
CAWSVQLIDGYTF
>TRBV4-3|TRBJ1-2
CASSQVAGQNYGYTF
>TRBV19|TRBJ1-2
CASRQEYSGYTF
>TRBV4-3|TRBJ1-1
CASSQYRGRNTEAFF
>TRBV7-9|TRBJ2-2
CASSPTGGVLIGELFF
>TRBV7-6|TRBJ1-6
CASSFGQGNSPLHF
>TRBV4-3|TRBJ2-3
CASSPGTAPGGTDTQYF
>TRBV4-3|TRBJ2-3
CASRRERTTDTQYF
>TRBV29-1|TRBJ2-7
CSVEDETGSYEQYF
>TRBV6-5|TRBJ2-1
CASSYFTSGTDNEQFF
>TRBV6-5|TRBJ2-1
CASSYVGGVVNEQFF
>TRBV18|TRBJ1-2
CASSPIWYEGHLYGYTF
>TRBV9|TRBJ2-1
CASSAIGGTNEQFF
>TRBV10-2|TRBJ2-7
CASSEDLEGFSYEQYF
>TRBV6-1|TRBJ1-2
CASSLQEYYGYTF
>TRBV9|TRBJ1-1
CASSAGTGLTEAFF
>TRBV9|TRBJ2-1
CASSVEGAAPMGEQFF